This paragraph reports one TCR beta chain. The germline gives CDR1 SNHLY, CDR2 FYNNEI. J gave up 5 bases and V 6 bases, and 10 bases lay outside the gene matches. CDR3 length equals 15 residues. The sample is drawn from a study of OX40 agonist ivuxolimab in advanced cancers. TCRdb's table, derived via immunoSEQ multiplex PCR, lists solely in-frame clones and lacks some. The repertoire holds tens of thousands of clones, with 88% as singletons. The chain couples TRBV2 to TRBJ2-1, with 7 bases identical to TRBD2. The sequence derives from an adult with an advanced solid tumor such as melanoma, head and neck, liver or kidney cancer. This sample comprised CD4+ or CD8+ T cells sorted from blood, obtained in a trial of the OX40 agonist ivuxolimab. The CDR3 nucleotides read TGTGCCAGCAGCCTTACTAGTGGGGGGGACAATGAGCAGTTCTTC. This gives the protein CASSLTSGGDNEQFF.